This T cell receptor (beta chain) was profiled in a study of long-term antiretroviral therapy in people with HIV. Sequencing used immunoSEQ v3.0 at survey level. Each sample had sequencing targeting 40,000-50,000 T-cell genomes. Generated by immunoSEQ multiplex PCR, the TCRdb table keeps only in-frame clones and is missing some. This table holds 20,000 or so clones, approximately 80% found once. The germline CDR1 and CDR2 sequences are SGHDN and FVKESK. CDR3 length equals 14 residues. V was cut by 0 bases and J by 8 bases, with 13 bases left in between. In the United States, treatment was given to all participants with HIV. As to this clone: The antigen remains undetermined.

General study findings and limits: Diversity increased after ART yet remained lower than in transplant donor controls.

The sequence was collected from a man younger than 30 with HIV. Sample: unsorted PBMCs, taken 0.5 years before starting antiretroviral therapy. The gene calls are TRBV14 and TRBJ1-2, with unresolved D. The CDR3 reads CASSQDTKRRGYTF. CDR3 nucleotide sequence: TGTGCCAGCAGCCAAGATACCAAACGGCGGGGCTACACCTTC.